The present T cell receptor beta chain was sequenced within a study of CD8+ T cells in alopecia areata. The overall study: Affected scalp percentage gauged treated patients' severity.

Points on this clone: Antigen specificity is unknown.

General observations from the study: Scalp sample sequencing also detects resident alphabeta T cells of normal skin. A single nonresponder leaves the baseline CD8+ expansion link to response uncertain.

Treatment of the sample: oral pan-JAK inhibitor, 5-10 mg twice daily. Peripheral blood samples and lesional scalp punch biopsies were obtained from alopecia areata patients. Extracted from the samples, RNA was reverse transcribed into cDNA to serve as the sequencing template. TCRdb's table, derived via immunoSEQ multiplex PCR, lists solely in-frame clones and lacks some. The table has roughly 150,000 clones, 54% seen once; the top ten hold about 15%. This CDR3 has 16 residues. V dropped 5 bases and J dropped 4; count of bases not matched to a gene: 14. The germline gives CDR1 MNHEY, CDR2 SMNVEV (reference sequence).

V is TRBV27 and J is TRBJ2-7; TRBD2 agrees at 7 bases. The sequence was obtained from a human donor with alopecia areata. The source was CD8+ T cells sorted from blood, collected at week 4, from a patient treated with tofacitinib. This CDR3 reads CASSNSRGDRLYEQYF. CDR3 DNA: TGTGCCAGCAGTAACTCCCGGGGGGACCGTCTTTACGAGCAGTACTTC.